The 24 T cell receptor beta chains presented below share a single source sample, sequenced in a study of CD8+CD57+ T cells in acquired aplastic anemia (dated 2018 in TCRdb). Flow cytometry had shown CD8+CD57+ cell expansion in the patients selected for sequencing. Sequencing was carried out with an Illumina HiSeq 2000. TCR beta VDJ combination and CDR3 sequence profiling used genomic DNA as the template. TCRdb applied fastp at Q25 and MiXCR to the public reads, then kept only in-frame beta chains. Entries are consolidated by CDR3 protein sequence, retaining the most common genes and DNA. The sample table contains about 470,000 distinct CDR3 sequences; only one count was recorded for around 33% of them. Together, the top ten hold 0.82% of the sample. The sequenced sample was sorted CD4+, CD8+, or CD8+CD57+ T cells (not recorded which) from PBMCs. These receptors all come from a human donor with aplastic anemia.

This clonotype was detected only a few times. The V and J genes are TRBV6-5 and TRBJ1-6, with D hard to call. Germline-derived CDR1 and CDR2 are MNHEY and SVGAGI. The CDR3 extends over 14 amino acids. The ends were cut back, 2 bases at V and 7 bases at J, with 9 bases in the middle. Written as DNA, the CDR3 is TGTGCCAGCAGTTACAAGGGAATCAATTCACCCCTCCACTTT. This translates into CASSYKGINSPLHF.

The rearrangement uses TRBV25-1 and TRBJ1-1; 7 nucleotides align to TRBD1. J was trimmed by 4 bases and V by 4 bases; bases with no gene match: 6. Germline CDR1 and CDR2: MGHDK and SYGVNS. The CDR3 is 14 residues long. The DNA for the CDR3 is TGTGCCAGCAGTGTGACAGGGTCGGGCACTGAAGCTTTCTTT. This translates into CASSVTGSGTEAFF.

This clonotype appeared a single time. The DNA for the CDR3 is TGTGCCAGCAGCCTCCAGCAGTACAATGAGCAGTTCTTC. It specifies CASSLQQYNEQFF. The gene calls are TRBV11-3 and TRBJ2-1; D is ambiguous. The germline V gene has CDR1 SGHNT and CDR2 YENEEA. The CDR3 spans 13 residues. V lost 5 bases and J lost 4, with 9 bases in between.

This clonotype appeared a few times. This chain joins TRBV2 and TRBJ1-2; D unclear. Germline V gene data show CDR1 as SNHLY and CDR2 as FYNNEI. Trimming shortened V by 2 bases and J by 2 bases, and 9 bases separated the two germline ends. The CDR3 contains 14 residues. The CDR3 here is CASSENPSNYGYTF. The CDR3 coding sequence is TGTGCCAGCAGTGAAAACCCAAGCAACTATGGCTACACCTTC.

This clonotype turned up a few times. This chain connects TRBV5-1 to TRBJ2-7; 11 nucleotides line up with TRBD1. The V and J ends lost 3 bases and 6 bases, in that order; junction bases with no gene match: 11. The CDR3 length is 16 residues. The germline V gene has CDR1 SGHRS and CDR2 YFSETQ. This CDR3 reads CASSSSLGQGAVEQYF. The DNA of the CDR3 is TGCGCCAGCAGCTCCTCTTTAGGACAGGGGGCTGTCGAGCAGTACTTC.

There are a few counts of this clonotype. The junction departs from the called germline gene at one end, perhaps through a read error. This chain links TRBV15 with TRBJ1-6; D uncertain. CDR1 and CDR2 (germline): LNHNV, YYDKDF (reference sequence). The CDR3 totals 14 residues. CDR3 DNA: TGTGCCGCCAGCGCCCGGACTGACAATTCACCCCCCCACTTT. As protein: CAASARTDNSPPHF.

This clonotype was counted between two and nine times. This chain connects TRBV12-3 or TRBV12-4 to TRBJ2-6, with D unclear. This CDR3 has 17 residues. V lost 3 bases and J 0 bases, leaving 12 bases between the germline ends. CDR3: CASSFGTPSSGANVLTF. The DNA for the CDR3 is TGTGCCAGCAGTTTCGGCACGCCTAGCTCTGGGGCCAACGTCCTGACTTTC.

The rearrangement uses TRBV7-2 and TRBJ1-2, with 10 nucleotides matching TRBD1. Germline trimming cut 5 bases from V and 7 bases from J; bases unmatched to any gene: 10. Germline assignment: CDR1 SGHTA and CDR2 FQGNSA. This CDR3 comprises 15 residues. The CDR3 is CASSQSTGGASGYTF. The DNA for the CDR3 is TGTGCCAGCAGCCAATCGACAGGGGGCGCGTCTGGCTACACCTTC. The entire variable domain, with the rest obtained from reference TRBV7-2 and TRBJ1-2, is as follows: GAGVSQSPSNKVTEKGKDVELRCDPISGHTALYWYRQSLGQGLEFLIYFQGNSAPDKSGLPSDRFSAERTGGSVSTLTIQRTQQEDSAVYLCASSQSTGGASGYTFGSGTRLTVV.

This clonotype was seen more than once but under ten times. The chain uses TRBV29-1 and TRBJ1-2; a weak D match, TRBD1 (5 bases). Germline CDR1 reads SQVTM; CDR2 reads ANQGSEA. Trimming stripped 2 bases from V and 7 bases from J, with 11 bases between. The CDR3 covers 12 residues. As DNA, the CDR3 is TGCAGCGTTGAATGGGGGGAGGGTGGCTACACCTTC. This codes for CSVEWGEGGYTF.

This clonotype was observed a few times. The V and J genes are TRBV4-2 and TRBJ2-1; 7 bases line up with TRBD1. CDR3 length: 14 amino acids. Germline V gives CDR1 LGHNA, CDR2 YNFKEQ. Trimming cost V 1 base and J 8 bases; bases outside gene matches: 5. The CDR3 DNA sequence: TGTGCCAGCAGCCAAGCGAGAGGGGGCGATGAGCAGTTCTTC. Translation gives CASSQARGGDEQFF.

This clonotype showed up just once. One end of the junction is discordant with germline, which a read error may explain. The gene calls are TRBV2 and TRBJ1-4, with 8 nucleotides matching TRBD1. This CDR3 has 15 residues. Germline loops: CDR1 SNHLY, CDR2 FYNNEI. The CDR3 here is CARSDLQGANEKLFF. In DNA form, the CDR3 reads TGTGCCCGCAGTGATTTACAGGGGGCTAATGAAAAACTGTTTTTT.

The V call is TRBV24-1, the J call TRBJ1-2, with D maybe TRBD1 (5 bases). Germline assignment: CDR1 KGHDR and CDR2 SFDVKD. Trimming shortened V by 3 bases and J by 6 bases, and 13 bases separated the two germline ends. This CDR3 comprises 14 residues. This CDR3 reads CATSDPRGRDGYTF. CDR3 coding DNA: TGTGCCACCAGTGATCCGCGGGGGAGGGATGGCTACACCTTC.

This chain uses TRBV20-1 with TRBJ1-3; D possibly corresponds to TRBD1 (5 bases). The ends were cut back, 6 bases at V and 8 bases at J, with 11 bases in the middle. The CDR3 extends over 11 amino acids. Germline V lookup: CDR1 DFQATT, CDR2 SNEGSKA (reference sequence). The CDR3 nucleotides read TGCAGTGCCCTACGGGGGGACACCATATATTTT. The encoded protein is CSALRGDTIYF.

This clonotype was seen at least ten times. CDR3 nucleotides: TGTGCCACCAGCAGAGATCAGGTCCAGCCCCAGCATTTT. It encodes CATSRDQVQPQHF. The chain recombines TRBV15 with TRBJ1-5; D call uncertain. V shed 0 bases and J shed 7 bases, with 7 bases lying between them. Germline V lookup: CDR1 LNHNV, CDR2 YYDKDF (reference sequence). CDR3 size: 13 residues.

V and J are TRBV5-6 and TRBJ2-3; a possible D gene is TRBD2 (5 bases). Germline V gene data show CDR1 as SGHDT and CDR2 as YYEEEE. Deletions cut 6 bases from V and 2 bases from J, with 10 bases between. This CDR3 has 13 residues. CDR3 sequence reads: CASTGLFTDTQYF. CDR3 sequence (DNA): TGTGCCAGCACCGGACTTTTCACAGATACGCAGTATTTT.

V and J are TRBV20-1 and TRBJ2-7; 10 nucleotides line up with TRBD1. The germline V gene has CDR1 DFQATT and CDR2 SNEGSKA (reference sequence). The CDR3 totals 12 residues. The J segment lost 7 bases and the V segment lost 7 bases, leaving 7 bases of the junction unmatched. The CDR3 DNA sequence: TGCAGTGTCCGGGACAGGGGCGATGAGCAGTACTTC. The encoded protein is CSVRDRGDEQYF.

This clonotype was found many times. V is TRBV24-1 and J is TRBJ1-1; perhaps TRBD1 as D (6 bases). V was clipped by 4 bases and J by 1 base, with 18 bases between them. The CDR3 spans 17 residues. Germline loops: CDR1 KGHDR, CDR2 SFDVKD. The DNA of the CDR3 is TGTGCCACCAGTGAAAACGACCTACAGGGAGCGAACACTGAAGCTTTCTTT. This gives the protein CATSENDLQGANTEAFF.

The V call is TRBV9, the J call TRBJ2-1; no firm D call. V lost 3 bases and J lost 9, with 16 bases in between. The CDR3 covers 14 residues. The germline V gene encodes CDR1 SGDLS and CDR2 YYNGEE. The CDR3 reads CASSADHLFGEQFF. The CDR3 DNA follows: TGTGCCAGCAGCGCCGACCACCTCTTTGGTGAGCAGTTCTTC.

Note on this clonotype: This may be a read error, as it is one base from a much larger clone. The DNA for the CDR3 is TGTGCCATCTCTGGCGGGGGGGACAATGAGCAGTTCTTC. Its protein product is CAISGGGDNEQFF. The gene calls are TRBV10-3 and TRBJ2-1, with 9 bases aligning to TRBD2. The CDR3 loop spans 13 amino acids. After removal of 8 bases from V and 5 bases from J, the junction contained 4 bases not matched to a gene. Looked up from germline, CDR1 is ENHRY and CDR2 is SYGVKD.

This clonotype has just one count. The CDR3 region has the DNA TGTGCCAGCAGCACGCGACAGGGACCTAACAATGAGCAGTTCTTC. Its translation: CASSTRQGPNNEQFF. The chain uses TRBV4-2 and TRBJ2-1; 7 bases fit TRBD1. The CDR3 has 15 residues. With 5 bases clipped from V and 5 bases from J, the junction kept 9 bases outside the gene matches. Germline CDR1 reads LGHNA; CDR2 reads YNFKEQ.

This clonotype was detected once. The chain recombines TRBV15 with TRBJ1-3, with D tentatively TRBD1 (6 bases). CDR1 LNHNV and CDR2 YYDKDF come from the germline V gene (reference sequence). The CDR3 runs 14 residues. Trimming took 3 bases from V and 0 from J, leaving 6 bases between them. The CDR3, as DNA: TGTGCCACCAGCAGGGACAGCTCTGGAAACACCATATATTTT. This encodes CATSRDSSGNTIYF. Variable domain in full (rest from reference TRBV15 and TRBJ1-3): DAMVIQNPRYQVTQFGKPVTLSCSQTLNHNVMYWYQQKSSQAPKLLFHYYDKDFNNEADTPDNFQSRRPNTSFCFLDIRSPGLGDTAMYLCATSRDSSGNTIYFGEGSWLTVV.

CDR3 in DNA: TGTGCCAGCAGCCAAGGTTACCGGGACAGGGTTTTGGATGGCTACACCTTC. Protein product: CASSQGYRDRVLDGYTF. The genes are TRBV7-3 and TRBJ1-2; 9 nucleotides align to TRBD1. Losses at the gene ends were 5 bases for V and 6 bases for J; bases not matched to a gene: 16. The V gene's germline CDR1 is SGHTA and CDR2 FQGTGA. CDR3 length: 17 amino acids.

The chain combines TRBV29-1 with TRBJ2-5; possible D gene TRBD1, 5 bases. CDR1 is SQVTM, CDR2 ANQGSEA, per germline. The CDR3 is made up of 12 amino acids. V lost 8 bases to trimming and J lost 1 base, with 11 bases between them. The CDR3 loop reads CSLQQVQETQYF. CDR3 nucleotides: TGCAGCCTCCAACAGGTCCAAGAGACCCAGTACTTC.

V usage is TRBV12-3 or TRBV12-4 and J usage is TRBJ1-2, with a weak D call TRBD1 (6 bases). V lost 2 bases and J lost 8, with 15 bases in between. There are 14 residues in the CDR3. CDR3 bases: TGTGCCAGCAGTTTACATCCGGGGGGCTTAGGCTACACCTTC. Its translation: CASSLHPGGLGYTF.